A single sample gave rise to the 14 T cell receptor beta chains below, sequenced in a study of blood T cell repertoires in COVID-19. Libraries were prepared by immunoSEQ multiplex PCR; TCRdb keeps only in-frame clonotypes and omits some of them. The repertoire holds about 330,000 clones, 75% to 85% seen once, with around 6.9% in the top ten. Sequencing input: peripheral blood. The receptors come from a human donor in a cohort sampled during active COVID-19.

This chain links TRBV6-1 with TRBJ2-7; TRBD1 agrees at 7 bases. J was trimmed by 6 bases and V by 3 bases; bases with no gene match: 8. This CDR3 comprises 14 residues. In germline, CDR1 is MNHNS, CDR2 SASEGT. In DNA form, the CDR3 reads TGTGCCAGCAGTGACCTAAACAGGGGCGGCGAGCAGTACTTC. This encodes CASSDLNRGGEQYF.

In its sample, this clone was seen a few times. J is TRBJ2-1 and V is TRBV9; TRBD1 agrees at 9 bases. The trim removed 4 bases at V and 5 bases at J, leaving 7 bases unmatched. The CDR3 loop spans 15 amino acids. Germline CDR1 and CDR2: SGDLS and YYNGEE. The CDR3 nucleotides are TGTGCCAGCAGCACCCGGGACAGGGACCACAATGAGCAGTTCTTC. Its translation is CASSTRDRDHNEQFF.

Concerning this clone itself: The junction departs from the called germline gene at one end, perhaps through a read error. In DNA, the CDR3 is TGTGCCAGCAGCGCCGGGGGGGCAGGCAACAATCTTTACTTC. This translates into CASSAGGAGNNLYF. V usage is TRBV9 and J usage is TRBJ1-2; weak D call: TRBD1 (6 bases). The germline CDR1 and CDR2 sequences are SGDLS and YYNGEE. This CDR3 is 14 amino acids long.

This chain joins TRBV7-9 and TRBJ2-7, with 9 bases matching TRBD1. Germline trimming cut 5 bases from V and 4 bases from J; bases unmatched to any gene: 9. Germline V gene lookup returns CDR1 SEHNR and CDR2 FQNEAQ (reference sequence). The CDR3 is 15 amino acids. For the CDR3, the DNA is TGTGCCAGCAGCCCGGGACAGGGATCGTGGTACGAGCAGTACTTC. Amino acid sequence: CASSPGQGSWYEQYF.

The table lists this clone with a few counts. The chain recombines TRBV9 with TRBJ2-1, with D maybe TRBD1 (5 bases). The CDR3 is 17 residues long. Germline-derived CDR1 and CDR2 are SGDLS and YYNGEE. V shed 3 bases and J shed 3 bases, with 19 bases lying between them. The CDR3 spells CASSAHDRTFRYNEQFF. The CDR3 nucleotides read TGTGCCAGCAGCGCTCACGACCGGACATTTCGCTACAATGAGCAGTTCTTC.

The CDR3 coding sequence is TGTGCCAGCAGCCGACAGGTTACGACCTATGGCTACACCTTC. Protein: CASSRQVTTYGYTF. This chain uses TRBV27 with TRBJ1-2; D is possibly TRBD1 (6 bases). Germline values: CDR1 MNHEY, CDR2 SMNVEV (reference sequence). The ends were cut back, 6 bases at V and 4 bases at J, with 15 bases in the middle. CDR3 size: 14 residues.

The chain carries TRBV7-9 and TRBJ1-5; perhaps TRBD1 as D (6 bases). Trimming shortened V by 3 bases and J by 6 bases, and 15 bases separated the two germline ends. Germline V gives CDR1 SEHNR, CDR2 FQNEAQ (reference sequence). There are 15 residues in the CDR3. CDR3 nucleotide sequence: TGTGCCAGCAGCTTCGGGGGGGCTTCTGGTCAGCCCCAGCATTTT. It specifies CASSFGGASGQPQHF.

The chain combines TRBV12-3 or TRBV12-4 with TRBJ1-1; 7 bases are a match to TRBD1. CDR3 size: 13 residues. Trimming at V came to 5 bases and at J to 14 bases, leaving 14 bases not matched to a gene. The CDR3: CASSKVLGQDGFF. CDR3 nucleotide sequence: TGTGCCAGCAGTAAAGTTTTAGGACAGGACGGATTCTTT.

V gene TRBV19 combines with J gene TRBJ2-7; perhaps TRBD1 as D (5 bases). V was pared by 0 bases and J by 5 bases, with 8 bases between. The CDR3 is 13 amino acids. Germline-derived CDR1 and CDR2 are LNHDA and SQIVND (reference sequence). The CDR3, as DNA: TGTGCCAGTAGTATAGACCAGGGTGACGAGCAGTACTTC. Protein: CASSIDQGDEQYF.

The table lists this clone with a count of one. The chain combines TRBV7-3 with TRBJ2-1; no definite D call. Germline CDR1 is SGHTA and CDR2 is FQGTGA. The CDR3 is made up of 12 amino acids. V dropped 2 bases and J dropped 5 bases, with 4 bases sitting between them. The CDR3 spells CASSLQDNEQFF. Here the CDR3 DNA reads TGTGCCAGCAGCTTACAGGACAATGAGCAGTTCTTC.

The chain uses TRBV21-1 and TRBJ2-1; the DNA was not used to check the table's D call, TRBD2. TRBV21-1 is a pseudogene locus. This CDR3 region has 20 residues. CDR3 DNA: TGTGCCAGCAGCCACTTAGGACTAGCGGGGGGGTCCTTCTCCTACAATGAGCAGTTCTTC. Translation: CASSHLGLAGGSFSYNEQFF.

The chain recombines TRBV3-1 (or the pseudogene TRBV3-2) with TRBJ1-1, with D hard to call. This CDR3 has 12 residues. Germline V lookup: CDR1 LGHDT, CDR2 YNNKEL (reference sequence). V lost 0 bases and J lost 6, with 5 bases in between. DNA of the CDR3: TGTGCCAGCAGCCAAGAGTATGCTGAAGCTTTCTTT. It yields the protein CASSQEYAEAFF.

The rearrangement uses TRBV6-5 and TRBJ1-4; no clear D. CDR1 and CDR2 from the germline V gene are MNHEY and SVGAGI. Deletions cut 8 bases from V and 11 bases from J, with 12 bases between. This CDR3 is 11 amino acids long. CDR3 DNA: TGTGCCAGCGCCTTAGGAGACAAACTGTTTTTT. It translates to CASALGDKLFF.

The V and J genes are TRBV5-1 and TRBJ2-7; 9 nucleotides align to TRBD1. Germline assignment: CDR1 SGHRS and CDR2 YFSETQ. The CDR3 contains 15 residues. Trimming removed 3 bases from V and 0 bases from J; junction bases left unmatched: 4. CDR3 region: CASSWETGGSYEQYF. CDR3 sequence (DNA): TGCGCCAGCAGCTGGGAGACAGGGGGCTCCTACGAGCAGTACTTC.